This T cell receptor (beta chain) emerged from a study of T cell repertoires in cytomegalovirus infection. A note on this clonotype: Its matching antigen is unknown.

V dropped 7 bases and J dropped 2 bases, with 11 bases sitting between them. This CDR3 spans 13 amino acids. Germline lookup yields CDR1 SEHNR and CDR2 FQNEAQ (reference sequence). TCRdb redid the calling of the reads with MiXCR, one entry per CDR3 protein. Of 650,000 to 900,000 distinct CDR3 sequences in the sample, almost 30% are singletons; the top ten hold around 14%. The TCR originated in a human donor in good health (CMV status not recorded). Some clones in this sample may be carry-over from other donors' samples. Material: cultured CD8+ T cells from PBMCs, obtained from culture after CMV antigen stimulation. The rearrangement uses TRBV7-9 and TRBJ1-1, with D unresolved. The CDR3 here is CASIELGNTEAFF. Here the CDR3 DNA reads TGTGCCAGCATAGAGTTGGGAAACACTGAAGCTTTCTTT. Variable domain in full (rest from reference TRBV7-9 and TRBJ1-1): DTGVSQNPRHKITKRGQNVTFRCDPISEHNRLYWYRQTLGQGPEFLTYFQNEAQLEKSRLLSDRFSAERPKGSFSTLEIQRTEQGDSAMYLCASIELGNTEAFFGQGTRLTVV.